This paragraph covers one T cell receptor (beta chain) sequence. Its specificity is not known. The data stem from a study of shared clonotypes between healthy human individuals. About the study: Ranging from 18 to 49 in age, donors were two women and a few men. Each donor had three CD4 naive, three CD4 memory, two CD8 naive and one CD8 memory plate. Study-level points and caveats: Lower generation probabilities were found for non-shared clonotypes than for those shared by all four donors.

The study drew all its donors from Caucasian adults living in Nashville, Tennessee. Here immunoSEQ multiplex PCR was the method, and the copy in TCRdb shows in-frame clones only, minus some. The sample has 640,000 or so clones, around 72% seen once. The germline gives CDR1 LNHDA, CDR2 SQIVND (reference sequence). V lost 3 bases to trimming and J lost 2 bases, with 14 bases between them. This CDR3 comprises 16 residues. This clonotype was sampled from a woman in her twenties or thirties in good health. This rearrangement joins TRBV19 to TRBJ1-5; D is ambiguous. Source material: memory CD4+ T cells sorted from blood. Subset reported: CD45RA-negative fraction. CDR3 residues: CASSIVGNKGNQPQHF. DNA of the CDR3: TGTGCCAGTAGTATTGTGGGTAACAAAGGCAATCAGCCCCAGCATTTT.